This T cell receptor beta chain derives from a study of cytomegalovirus exposure and HLA in healthy donors (dated 2017 in TCRdb). Context from the whole study: An earlier analysis of about 560 of the donors reported approximately 300 Gb of sequence data and 117 million unique TCR beta sequences obtained from around 190 million T cells. An early release covering about 600 HLA-typed donors comprised roughly 300 gigabases of sequencing data and around 80 million unique TCR sequences. A handful of DR-DQ haplotypes were handled as single units for association and clustering because linkage in the cohort was strong. A later genetic analysis took genome-wide SNP genotypes for about 55% of the 666 donors and used that subset as a discovery cohort. The T cell repertoires of 666 subjects were profiled by immunosequencing and related to cytomegalovirus serostatus. Of the roughly 400 genotyped donors, approximately 83% fell in the genetic ancestry cluster associated with self-reported Caucasian donors. Among about 370 genotyped donors of the cohort, an average of roughly 230,000 unique TCR beta nucleotide sequences was sequenced per donor, of which approximately 18% were non-productive. In the later analysis, no new phenotypic data were used to find candidate immune exposures; instead, reliance was placed on TCR beta sequences and their occurrence across donors. HLA typing included class I and class II loci at four-digit resolution. The study aimed to test whether cataloging public T cell receptors could reveal signatures of past pathogen exposure. An earlier analysis of 587 of the donors used high-throughput TCR beta sequencing to judge whether each TCR beta V gene segment behaved as functional or pseudogenic. In a later analysis, previously published TCR beta repertoires from 600 to 850 donors were re-analyzed and high-resolution HLA genotyping was added so that TCR occurrence patterns could be studied. Typing coverage differed by locus: A, B, C, DRB1 and DQB1 were typed in roughly 620-630 donors, DQA1 in 500 to 550, DPA1 in some 610, and DPB1 in 450 to 490. To predict cytomegalovirus infection status, the study combined high-throughput TCR immunosequencing, statistical association of individual TCRs with disease status, and machine learning. Every repertoire in the discovery cohort had been generated on one and the same sequencing platform. In addition to the first cohort of 666 subjects, a separate validation cohort of around 110 different subjects was used. Alongside the repertoire data, information on donor age, sex, ethnicity and CMV serostatus was compiled. Overall study results and their limits: Broadly in line with IMGT annotations, most TCR beta V segments showed up in productive rearrangements about 87% or about 30% of the time in an earlier analysis of 587 of the donors. Linkage disequilibrium might explain the correlated functional status among segregating V segments, but an unknown experimental factor could not be ruled out. The classifier was reported to diagnose cytomegalovirus status with high specificity and sensitivity in both the original and validation cohorts. In this cohort, only TCR beta chains were sequenced, and detectable features were limited by the absence of alpha or paired-chain data. The study listed 150 to 200 TCR beta chains as associated with cytomegalovirus. According to a later analysis, parvovirus B19, influenza, CMV and Epstein-Barr virus appeared linked to several top co-occurrence clusters. In a later analysis, the rate of TCR association differed among HLA loci, with DRB1 alleles having the most associated TCRs and HLA-C alleles having the fewest. It was suggested by the authors that the approach could potentially be generalized to other disease states and immunological phenotypes. In a later analysis, most CMV-associated TCR beta chains were found to appear HLA-restricted, with HLA associations seemingly driven largely by CMV exposure. A few of the identified cytomegalovirus-associated TCR beta chains were confirmed in vitro to be specific for cytomegalovirus antigens. Specific HLA alleles were associated with roughly 17,000 TCR beta sequences at a false discovery rate of 0.05 in a later analysis. In a later genetic analysis, a missense DCLRE1C variant was associated with V-gene and J-gene trimming of TCR beta chains, and the association was replicated in an independent cohort. In a later analysis, HLA-associated TCR beta chains were found to be more clonally expanded and to have lower generation probabilities than equally common non-associated chains. Across donors, most TCR sequences were observed very rarely, whereas some public TCRs were present in many individuals. Seventeen rarely observed V segments, including chromosome 9 orphons, were excluded from the earlier analysis of almost 600 of the donors because counts were too low. Because HLA typing was unavailable for some donors at each locus, only the typed subset was used in association tests. CMV serostatus was the only immune exposure information available for the cohort. A cluster of highly shared sequence variants was judged likely to be a technical artifact of the sequencing pipeline. Sequencing depth was assumed to be roughly uniform across donors in the presence/absence analyses, though that assumption may not hold. Because the 87-base-pair reads could not distinguish some IMGT-functional V segments, including TRBV6-2 and TRBV6-3, those segments were excluded. When HLA alleles, especially DR and DQ, strongly co-occurred, TCR associations were difficult to assign to individual alleles. According to a later genetic analysis, donors in an Asian-associated ancestry cluster had fewer N-insertions in productive TCRs than the approximately 670-donor mean. A further reported finding was that TCR beta sequences accurately predicted the HLA-A and HLA-B alleles for most subjects in the first cohort.

The cohort consisted of hundreds of healthy bone marrow donors. Cohort members were all nominally healthy when sampled, although unrecorded immune exposures were likely present. The donor tested CMV seronegative and was one of the 352 seronegative cohort members. Each donor provided a peripheral blood sample, and peripheral blood mononuclear cells were used for TCR beta sequencing. The Qiagen DNeasy Blood Extraction Kit was used to extract genomic DNA from the blood cell samples. CDR1 and CDR2 are read off the germline V gene as MDHEN and SYDVKM. Including cysteine and phenylalanine, the CDR3 has 13 amino acids. The read is trimmed to its CDR3 DNA, 39 bases read in frame from base 1. V sheds 10 bases and J sheds 3 bases, leaving 16 bases between their ends. Comment on this clone: Its binding antigen is unknown. There are no base qualities to consult, and no much larger clone falls within one base.

The receptor library was made with the immunoSEQ multiplex PCR assay. For the multiplex PCR, a mixture combining 60 forward primers for TCR Vbeta segments and 13 reverse primers for TCR Jbeta segments was used. A multiplex PCR assay on genomic DNA amplified the CDR3 region of rearranged TCR beta genes. Amplified TCR beta libraries were sequenced as 87-base-pair reads on the Illumina HiSeq System. Turning to the authors' computational methods: A later analysis tallied 75 million to 95 million unique TCR beta chains across the 666 repertoires, and around 10 million of those chains were shared by two or more donors. To remove PCR and sequencing errors, raw reads were error-corrected and collapsed into unique sequences using a nearest-neighbor algorithm that merged closely related sequences. To assign V, D and J gene segments, CDR3 sequences were aligned to IMGT reference sequences. For a sequence to be retained, at least a six-nucleotide match to both a V gene segment and a J gene segment was required. Rearrangements were called productive when the CDR3 lacked stop codons and stayed in frame with V and J; all others were non-productive. CDR3 was defined according to IMGT convention as the region running from the second conserved V-encoded cysteine to the conserved J-encoded phenylalanine. The earlier analysis of 500 to 600 of the donors excluded sequences that lacked an unambiguous match to a single V gene segment. In an earlier analysis of 587 of the donors, a V segment was called functional when productive rearrangements were above 56.7%, and segregating when the standard deviation between donors exceeded 5%. A statistical classification framework was built for diagnosing cytomegalovirus status from the catalog of TCR beta chain sequences. In a later analysis, TCR nucleotide sequences were compared against IMGT/GENE-DB human TR gene sequences so that V and J genes could be assigned. In a later analysis, CDR3 sequences and most-parsimonious VDJ recombination scenarios were assigned using the TCRdist pipeline. In a later analysis, every TCR beta chain was defined by the combination of its CDR3 amino acid sequence and its V-gene family, and reads without a unique V-gene family were dropped. A later analysis removed roughly 590 highly shared, low-generation-probability nucleotide sequences to deal with suspected cross-contamination and a sequencing artifact. A later analysis calculated a clonal expansion index for each public chain from normalized within-repertoire ranks of inferred template counts. In a later analysis, generation probabilities were computed with a VDJ recombination model fitted to out-of-frame rearrangements, and the resulting probabilities were checked against IGoR. Hypergeometric tests were used in a later analysis to score TCR-TCR, TCR-HLA and TCR-CMV co-occurrence, with a repertoire-size bias correction applied to the TCR pairs. To estimate false discovery rates, a later analysis permuted the HLA or CMV assignments 20 times. In a later analysis, co-occurring TCRs were grouped with DBSCAN, and TCRdist sequence similarity was added when clustering was performed within HLA-allele-positive subsets. Co-occurrence clustering excluded repertoires with fewer than 30,000 or more than 120,000 public chains, plus five with anomalous nucleotide sharing. In its TCRdb copy, this immuneACCESS table keeps in-frame sequences only and misses some clones. Where compared with another copy, unresolved V genes explain less than half of these, and the others have no known cause. The V and J calls and the clone size are those of that table, but D and trimming were determined from the DNA. In all, the sample holds 100,000 to 150,000 clones, and under 90% of those were seen once. Together, the top ten hold about 0.74% of the sample.

The V and J genes are TRBV28 and TRBJ2-7; the D region possibly corresponds to TRBD2 (7 bases align). The sequence came from a young man in good health and CMV-seronegative. The specimen was PBMCs. The sequence in DNA is TGTGCCACCCACCAAGGGGGGGACTACGAGCAGTACTTC. This encodes CATHQGGDYEQYF.